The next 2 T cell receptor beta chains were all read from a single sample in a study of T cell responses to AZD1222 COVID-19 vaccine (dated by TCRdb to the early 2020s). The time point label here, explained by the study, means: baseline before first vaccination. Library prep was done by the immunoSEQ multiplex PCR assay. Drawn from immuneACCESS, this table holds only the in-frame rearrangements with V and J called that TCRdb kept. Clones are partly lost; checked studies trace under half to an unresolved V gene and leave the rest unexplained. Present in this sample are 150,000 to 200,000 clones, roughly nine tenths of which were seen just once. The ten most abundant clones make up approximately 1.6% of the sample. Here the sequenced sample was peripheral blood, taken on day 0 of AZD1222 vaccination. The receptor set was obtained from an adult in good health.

The chain's CDR3 is CASSYSKAGTGTEAFF. DNA of the CDR3: TGTGCCAGCAGTTACTCGAAGGCGGGAACGGGCACTGAAGCTTTCTTT. The genes are TRBV6-5 and TRBJ1-1; no firm D call. Germline assignment: CDR1 MNHEY and CDR2 SVGAGI. Between the trimmed V and J ends, which lost 0 bases and 4 bases, there was a span of 15 bases. CDR3 length: 16 amino acids.

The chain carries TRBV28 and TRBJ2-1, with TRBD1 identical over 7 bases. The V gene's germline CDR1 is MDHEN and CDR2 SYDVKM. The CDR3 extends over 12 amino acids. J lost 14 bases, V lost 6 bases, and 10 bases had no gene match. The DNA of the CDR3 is TGTGCCAGCAGCAAAAACAGGGGAAGCGAGTTCTTC. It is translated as CASSKNRGSEFF.